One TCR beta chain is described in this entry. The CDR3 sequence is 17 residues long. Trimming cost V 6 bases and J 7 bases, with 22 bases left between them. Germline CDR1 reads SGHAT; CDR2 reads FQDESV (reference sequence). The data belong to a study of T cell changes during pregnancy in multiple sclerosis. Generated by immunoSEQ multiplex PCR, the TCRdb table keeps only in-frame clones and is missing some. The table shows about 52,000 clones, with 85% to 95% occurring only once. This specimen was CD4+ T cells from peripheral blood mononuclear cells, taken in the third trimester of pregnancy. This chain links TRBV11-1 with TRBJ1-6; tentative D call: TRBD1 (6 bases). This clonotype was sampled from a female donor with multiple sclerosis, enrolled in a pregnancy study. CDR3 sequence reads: CASSFGGLVGLNSPLHF. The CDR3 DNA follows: TGTGCCAGCAGTTTCGGGGGGCTCGTGGGACTGAATTCACCCCTCCACTTT.